The rows below give T cell receptor beta chains drawn from one sample of a study of blood T cell repertoires in COVID-19. Profiling relied on immunoSEQ multiplex PCR, and the TCRdb table lists in-frame clones only, not all of them. The sample has almost 500,000 clones; approximately 90% are singletons. The sample taken for sequencing was PBMCs or T cells enriched from blood (not recorded which). The receptor set was obtained from a woman aged 60 to 75 who had recovered from COVID-19. Both conserved end residues are trimmed from each CDR3.

V gene: TRBV27; CDR3 protein: ASSYRLTDLAKNIQY
V gene: TRBV13; CDR3 protein: ASSLIGQALNTEAF
V gene: TRBV19; CDR3 protein: ASSTSIGLAGGSSYEQY
V gene: TRBV15; CDR3 protein: ATAQGTNTEAF
V gene: TRBV2; CDR3 protein: ASSEEGATNTEAF
V gene: TRBV5-1; CDR3 protein: ASAGTGTEKLF
V gene: TRBV20-1; CDR3 protein: SASRDYLYEQY
V gene: TRBV12-3/TRBV12-4; CDR3 protein: ASSFRDNEQF
V gene: TRBV4-1; CDR3 protein: ASSGEGREKLF
V gene: TRBV30; CDR3 protein: AWGPLETQY
V gene: TRBV9; CDR3 protein: ASSPSGQENQPQH
V gene: TRBV6-1; CDR3 protein: ASSETGLRSEAF
V gene: TRBV29-1; CDR3 protein: SVQGHPNTEAF
V gene: TRBV9; CDR3 protein: ASGEPGQGNSPLH
V gene: TRBV3-1/TRBV3-2; CDR3 protein: ASSQDPTGGGRNTIY
V gene: TRBV7-8; CDR3 protein: ASSLVEGALTYEQY
V gene: TRBV5-6; CDR3 protein: ASSRGQPYSGNTIY
V gene: TRBV19; CDR3 protein: ASSPLGTTLH
V gene: TRBV5-1; CDR3 protein: ASSLGAGEGYT
V gene: TRBV5-5; CDR3 protein: ASSWKGQGYGYT
V gene: TRBV24-1; CDR3 protein: ATSEGGPGYGYT
V gene: TRBV2; CDR3 protein: ASRETGFGNYGYT
V gene: TRBV13; CDR3 protein: ASSVNRVYEQY
V gene: TRBV19; CDR3 protein: ASSIRDRGEIDTEAF
V gene: TRBV5-1; CDR3 protein: ASSPQGTENIQY